This T cell receptor beta chain is from a study of control samples from healthy donors and cancer patients. The CDR3 loop spans 15 amino acids. The germline gives CDR1 GTSNPN, CDR2 SVGIG (reference sequence). V lost 2 bases, J lost 4 bases, and 8 bases stayed unmatched. Method: immunoSEQ multiplex PCR; TCRdb's copy keeps in-frame clones and lacks some. The sample includes over 100,000 clones, 80% to 90% of them seen just once. This TCR was sampled from a woman aged 45-59 years in good health. Sample: blood. The V gene is TRBV30, the J gene TRBJ2-1, with 7 bases fitting TRBD2. The CDR3 reads CAWSPAGRRYNEQFF. Written as DNA, the CDR3 is TGTGCCTGGAGTCCGGCCGGGAGGAGATACAATGAGCAGTTCTTC. The entire variable domain, with the rest obtained from reference TRBV30 and TRBJ2-1, is as follows: SQTIHQWPATLVQPVGSPLSLECTVEGTSNPNLYWYRQAAGRGLQLLFYSVGIGQISSEVPQNLSASRPQDRQFILSSKKLLLSDSGFYLCAWSPAGRRYNEQFFGPGTRLTVL.